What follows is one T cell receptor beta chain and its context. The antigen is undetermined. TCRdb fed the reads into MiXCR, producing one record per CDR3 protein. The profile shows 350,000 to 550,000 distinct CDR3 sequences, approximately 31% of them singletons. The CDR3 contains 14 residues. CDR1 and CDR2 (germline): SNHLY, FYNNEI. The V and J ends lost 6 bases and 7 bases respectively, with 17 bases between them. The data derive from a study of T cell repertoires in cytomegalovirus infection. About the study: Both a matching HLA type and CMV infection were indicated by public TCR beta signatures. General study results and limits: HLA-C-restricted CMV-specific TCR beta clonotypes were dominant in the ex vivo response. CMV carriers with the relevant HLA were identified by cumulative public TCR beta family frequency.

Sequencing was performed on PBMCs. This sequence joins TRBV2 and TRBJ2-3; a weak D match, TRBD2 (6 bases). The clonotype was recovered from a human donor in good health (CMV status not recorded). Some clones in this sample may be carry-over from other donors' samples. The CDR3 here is CASREGQEQNTQYF. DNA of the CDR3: TGTGCCAGCAGGGAGGGGCAGGAACAGAATACGCAGTATTTT.